This TCR beta chain was recorded in a study of CD8+CD57+ T cells in acquired aplastic anemia. The overall study: An average of approximately 3.2 ug of DNA was obtained from sorted CD4+ and CD8+ cells. Study-wide results and limits: The study found no significant CD8+ Simpson's diversity difference between patients and controls.

Trimming pared 6 bases from V and 5 bases from J, leaving 11 bases between. CDR1 is SNHLY and CDR2 is FYNNEI in the germline V gene. This CDR3 is built from 12 residues. Patients picked for sequencing had shown CD8+CD57+ cell expansion detected by flow cytometry. Each patient had severe acquired aplastic anemia. CDR3 and TCR beta VDJ profiling relied on a genomic DNA template. TCRdb passed the reads through MiXCR, listing each CDR3 protein once. This sample has under 200,000 distinct CDR3 sequences, with about 50% found just once. This clonotype was counted once. Its antigen is not known. Input material: sorted CD4+, CD8+, or CD8+CD57+ T cells (not recorded which) from PBMCs. The receptor's source is a human donor with aplastic anemia. The genes are TRBV2 and TRBJ2-7, with D possibly called TRBD1 or TRBD2 (6 bases each). The CDR3 here is CASRRGDHEQYF. The CDR3 DNA is TGTGCCAGCAGAAGGGGGGACCACGAGCAGTACTTC.